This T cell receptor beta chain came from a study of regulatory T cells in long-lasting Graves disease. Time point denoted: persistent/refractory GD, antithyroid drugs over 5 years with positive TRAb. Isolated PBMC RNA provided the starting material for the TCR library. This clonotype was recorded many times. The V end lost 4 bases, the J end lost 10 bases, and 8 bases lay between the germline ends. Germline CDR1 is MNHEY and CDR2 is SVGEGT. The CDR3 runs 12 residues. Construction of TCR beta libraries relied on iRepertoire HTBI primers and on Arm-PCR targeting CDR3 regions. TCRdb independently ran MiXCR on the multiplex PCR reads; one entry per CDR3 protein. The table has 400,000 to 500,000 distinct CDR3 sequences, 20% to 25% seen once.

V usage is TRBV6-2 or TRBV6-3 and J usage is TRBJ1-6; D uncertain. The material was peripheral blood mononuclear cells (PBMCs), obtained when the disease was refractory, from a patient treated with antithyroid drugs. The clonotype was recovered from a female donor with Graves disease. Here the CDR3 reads CASSFIGSPLHF. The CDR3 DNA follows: TGTGCCAGCAGTTTCATTGGCTCACCCCTCCACTTT.